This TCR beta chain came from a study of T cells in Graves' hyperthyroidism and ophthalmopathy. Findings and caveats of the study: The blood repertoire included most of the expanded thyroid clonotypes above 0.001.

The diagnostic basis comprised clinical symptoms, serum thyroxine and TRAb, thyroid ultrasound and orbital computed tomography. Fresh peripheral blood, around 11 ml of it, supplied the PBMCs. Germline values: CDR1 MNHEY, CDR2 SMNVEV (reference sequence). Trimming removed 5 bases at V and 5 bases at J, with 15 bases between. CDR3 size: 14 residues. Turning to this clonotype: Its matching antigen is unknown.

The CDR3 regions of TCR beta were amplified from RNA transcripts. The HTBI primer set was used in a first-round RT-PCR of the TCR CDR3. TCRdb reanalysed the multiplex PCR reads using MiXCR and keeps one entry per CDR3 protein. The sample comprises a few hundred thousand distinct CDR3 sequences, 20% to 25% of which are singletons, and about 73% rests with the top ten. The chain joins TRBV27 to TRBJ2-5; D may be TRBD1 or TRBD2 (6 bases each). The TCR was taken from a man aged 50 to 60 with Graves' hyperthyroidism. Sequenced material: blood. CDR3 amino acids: CASSLIGGRETQYF. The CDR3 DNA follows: TGTGCCAGCAGTCTTATCGGGGGCAGGGAGACCCAGTACTTC.